These 12 T cell receptor beta chains originate from one sample sequenced in a study of OX40 agonist ivuxolimab in advanced cancers. Sequencing used immunoSEQ multiplex PCR; TCRdb keeps in-frame clones, though not all of them. The table has about 61,000 clones, 92% seen once. Here the sequenced sample was CD4+ or CD8+ T cells sorted from blood, taken in a trial of the OX40 agonist ivuxolimab. All receptors come from an adult with an advanced solid tumor such as melanoma, head and neck, liver or kidney cancer.

The chain links TRBV6-1 to TRBJ1-1, with D perhaps matching TRBD1 (5 bases). Germline loops: CDR1 MNHNS, CDR2 SASEGT. The germline V and J ends were trimmed by 9 bases and 0 bases, with 8 bases remaining between them. The CDR3 has 12 amino acids. As DNA, the CDR3 is TGTGCCAGTCGGGGGTTGAACACTGAAGCTTTCTTT. Translation gives CASRGLNTEAFF.

V gene TRBV13 combines with J gene TRBJ2-3; the match to TRBD2 covers 9 bases. CDR1 is PRHDT and CDR2 is FYEKMQ in the germline V gene (reference sequence). V dropped 5 bases and J dropped 6; count of bases not matched to a gene: 9. This CDR3 comprises 15 residues. CDR3 in amino acids: CASSPPAGGPDTQYF. CDR3 DNA: TGTGCCAGCAGCCCACCTGCGGGAGGGCCCGATACGCAGTATTTT.

The count of this clone is one. The J gene is TRBJ1-2, the V gene TRBV9; D not certain. The CDR3 has 15 amino acids. The germline V gene encodes CDR1 SGDLS and CDR2 YYNGEE. V gave up 0 bases and J gave up 2 bases, with 11 bases separating them. CDR3 amino acids: CASSVEAGTNYGYTF. CDR3 DNA sequence: TGTGCCAGCAGCGTAGAGGCAGGAACGAACTATGGCTACACCTTC.

The rearrangement links TRBV30 to TRBJ2-3, with TRBD2 identical over 9 bases. Per germline, CDR1 GTSNPN and CDR2 SVGIG (reference sequence). The trim removed 4 bases at V and 0 bases at J, leaving 5 bases unmatched. This CDR3 is built from 15 residues. The CDR3 reads CAWNSAGGSTDTQYF. Here the CDR3 DNA reads TGTGCCTGGAATTCAGCGGGGGGAAGCACAGATACGCAGTATTTT.

The V gene is TRBV19, the J gene TRBJ1-4; no clear D gene. V was pared by 2 bases and J by 0 bases, with 10 bases between. CDR3 length: 16 residues. The germline gives CDR1 LNHDA, CDR2 SQIVND (reference sequence). CDR3 protein: CASSIFGGATNEKLFF. CDR3 DNA: TGTGCCAGTAGTATATTCGGTGGAGCAACTAATGAAAAACTGTTTTTT.

The chain combines TRBV20-1 with TRBJ2-1; D is possibly TRBD1 or TRBD2 (5 bases each). Germline CDR1 is DFQATT and CDR2 is SNEGSKA (reference sequence). The CDR3 length is 10 residues. The DNA for the CDR3 is TGCAGCGCGGTGGGGGTTGAGCAGTTCTTC. It translates to CSAVGVEQFF.

This clone was seen only once. This sequence joins TRBV11-2 and TRBJ2-7; D ambiguous. The CDR3 covers 10 residues. The V end lost 1 base, the J end lost 6 bases, and 1 base lay between the germline ends. Germline V gene data show CDR1 as SGHAT and CDR2 as FQNNGV. Here the CDR3 reads CASSLGEQYF. In nucleotides, the CDR3 is TGTGCCAGCAGCTTAGGCGAGCAGTACTTC.

The chain employs TRBV15 and TRBJ2-7; a possible D gene is TRBD2 (5 bases). CDR1 is LNHNV and CDR2 is YYDKDF in the germline V gene (reference sequence). The CDR3 is 11 residues long. Trimming removed 8 bases at V and 5 bases at J, with 10 bases between. The DNA of the CDR3 is TGTGCCACCGGGGAGAACCACGAGCAGTACGTC. This sequence encodes CATGENHEQYV.

This chain connects TRBV23-1 to TRBJ2-1, with D possibly being TRBD2 (6 bases). TRBV23-1 is identified as an open reading frame with a role that is uncertain. This CDR3 contains 19 residues. V lost 8 bases and J lost 0, with 26 bases in between. CDR3 nucleotide sequence: TGCGCCAGCCTGGCGCTTAGATTAGCGGAGCTATACTCCTACAATGAGCAGTTCTTC. Translating it yields CASLALRLAELYSYNEQFF.

The CDR3 region is CSASINEKLFF. In nucleotides, the CDR3 is TGCAGTGCTAGTATTAATGAAAAACTGTTTTTT. J is TRBJ1-4 and V is TRBV20-1, with D unresolved. The V gene lost 3 bases and the J gene lost 4 bases, with 3 bases spanning the gap. Germline V gene sequence: CDR1 DFQATT, CDR2 SNEGSKA (reference sequence). The CDR3 contains 11 residues.

This chain connects TRBV6-4 to TRBJ2-1; TRBD2 matches at 10 bases. V lost 3 bases to trimming and J lost 4 bases; unmatched junction nucleotides: 3. The CDR3 sequence is 15 residues long. The germline CDR1 and CDR2 sequences are MRHNA and SNTAGT. DNA of the CDR3: TGTGCCAGCAGTGAAACTAGCGGGACATACAATGAGCAGTTCTTC. Translation: CASSETSGTYNEQFF.

This clone was seen only once. The chain joins TRBV28 to TRBJ1-5, with D maybe TRBD1 (6 bases). The CDR3 runs 16 residues. CDR1 and CDR2 from the germline V gene are MDHEN and SYDVKM. Trimming left V 5 bases short and J 1 base short, with 15 bases between. This CDR3 reads CASSITGTQSNQPQHF. The CDR3 DNA reads TGTGCCAGCAGTATAACCGGGACACAGAGCAATCAGCCCCAGCATTTT.